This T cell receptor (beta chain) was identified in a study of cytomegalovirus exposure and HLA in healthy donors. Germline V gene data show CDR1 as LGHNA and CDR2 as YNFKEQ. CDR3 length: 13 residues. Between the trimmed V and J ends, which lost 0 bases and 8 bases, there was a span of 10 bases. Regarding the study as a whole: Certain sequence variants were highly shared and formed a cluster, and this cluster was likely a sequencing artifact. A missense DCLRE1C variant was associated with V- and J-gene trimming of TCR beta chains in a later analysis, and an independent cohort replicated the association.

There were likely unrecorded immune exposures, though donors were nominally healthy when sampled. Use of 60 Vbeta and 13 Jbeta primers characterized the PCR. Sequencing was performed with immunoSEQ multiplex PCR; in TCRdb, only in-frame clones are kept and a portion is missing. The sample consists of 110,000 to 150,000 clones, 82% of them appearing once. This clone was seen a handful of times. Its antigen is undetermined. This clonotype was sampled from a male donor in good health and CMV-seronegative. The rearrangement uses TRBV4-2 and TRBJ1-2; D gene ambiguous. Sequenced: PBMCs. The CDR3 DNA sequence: TGTGCCAGCAGCCAAGATGGGAGGCGCGGCTACACCTTC. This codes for CASSQDGRRGYTF.